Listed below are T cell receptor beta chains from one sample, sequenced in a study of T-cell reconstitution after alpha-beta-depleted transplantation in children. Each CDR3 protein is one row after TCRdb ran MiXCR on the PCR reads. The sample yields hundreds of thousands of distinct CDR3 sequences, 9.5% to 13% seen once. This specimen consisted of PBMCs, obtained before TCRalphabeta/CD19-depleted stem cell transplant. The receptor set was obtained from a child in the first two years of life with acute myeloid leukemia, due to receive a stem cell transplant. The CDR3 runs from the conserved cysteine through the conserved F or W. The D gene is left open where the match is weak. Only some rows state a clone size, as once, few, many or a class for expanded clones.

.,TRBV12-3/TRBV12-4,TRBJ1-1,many,CASSRRGGGGTEAFF,TGTGCCAGCAGCCGAAGGGGTGGCGGAGGGACTGAAGCTTTCTTT
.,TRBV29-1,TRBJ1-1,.,CSVARGNTEAFF,TGCAGCGTCGCGCGGGGGAACACTGAAGCTTTCTTT
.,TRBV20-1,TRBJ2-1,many,CSARDRGSGGQFF,TGCAGTGCTAGAGATCGAGGCTCTGGAGGGCAGTTCTTC
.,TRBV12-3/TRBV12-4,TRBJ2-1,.,CASRPDFPSGDEQFF,TGTGCCAGCAGGCCCGACTTCCCGTCAGGGGATGAGCAGTTCTTC
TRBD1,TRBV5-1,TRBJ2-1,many,CASLPGQGPNEQFF,TGCGCCAGCCTTCCGGGACAGGGCCCTAATGAGCAGTTCTTC
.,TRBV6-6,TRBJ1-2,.,CASRGGGVYGYTF,TGTGCCAGCAGGGGCGGGGGCGTCTATGGCTACACCTTC
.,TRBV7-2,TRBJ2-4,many,CASSPSVARGLNIQYF,TGTGCCAGCAGCCCCAGTGTGGCTAGAGGTCTAAACATTCAGTACTTC
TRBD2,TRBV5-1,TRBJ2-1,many,CASSDGLAGYEQFF,TGCGCCAGCAGCGACGGACTAGCGGGCTATGAGCAGTTCTTC
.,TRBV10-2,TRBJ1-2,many,CASSNVGDYGYTF,TGCGCCAGCAGCAATGTAGGTGATTATGGCTACACCTTC
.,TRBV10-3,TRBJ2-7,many,CATRRGGGIYEQYF,TGTGCCACCAGGAGGGGGGGCGGGATCTACGAGCAGTACTTC
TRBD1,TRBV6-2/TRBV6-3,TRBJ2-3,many,CASRAGGADTQYF,TGTGCCAGCAGAGCAGGGGGCGCAGATACGCAGTATTTT
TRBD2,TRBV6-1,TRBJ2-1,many,CASGEAGGRYNEQFF,TGTGCCAGCGGAGAAGCGGGAGGGAGATACAATGAGCAGTTCTTC
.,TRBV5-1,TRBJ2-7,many,CASSLGQFSSYEQYF,TGCGCCAGCAGCTTGGGACAGTTCTCCTCCTACGAGCAGTACTTC
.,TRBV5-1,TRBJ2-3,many,CASSQGHDTQYF,TGCGCCAGCAGCCAGGGCCACGATACGCAGTATTTT
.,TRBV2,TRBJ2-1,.,CASGGAYNEQFF,TGTGCCAGCGGTGGAGCCTACAATGAGCAGTTCTTC
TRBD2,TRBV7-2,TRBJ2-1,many,CASSSNSRLAPGGEQFF,TGTGCCAGCAGCTCTAACTCCAGACTAGCCCCGGGGGGTGAGCAGTTCTTC
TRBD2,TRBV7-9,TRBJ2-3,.,CASSLTSTSGSRYTQYF,TGTGCCAGCAGCCTAACAAGTACTAGCGGGAGTCGTTATACGCAGTATTTT
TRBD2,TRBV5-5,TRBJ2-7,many,CASSLSGLAGGRDYEQYF,TGTGCCAGCAGCTTGAGTGGGCTAGCGGGAGGTCGAGACTACGAGCAGTACTTC
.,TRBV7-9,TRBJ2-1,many,CASSSGPGSYNEQFF,TGTGCCAGCAGCTCGGGTCCAGGGTCCTACAATGAGCAGTTCTTC
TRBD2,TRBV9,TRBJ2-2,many,CASSVGLAGTGELFF,TGTGCCAGCAGCGTAGGACTAGCGGGCACCGGGGAGCTGTTTTTT
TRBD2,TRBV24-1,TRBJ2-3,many,CATSDPRENSGRGTDTQYF,TGTGCCACCAGTGATCCACGTGAAAATAGCGGGAGGGGAACAGATACGCAGTATTTT
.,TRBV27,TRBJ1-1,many,CASSQTTTDMNTEAFF,TGTGCCAGCAGCCAAACCACGACAGATATGAACACTGAAGCTTTCTTT
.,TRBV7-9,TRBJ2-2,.,CASSPTGHPTGELFF,TGTGCCAGCAGCCCTACGGGACATCCCACCGGGGAGCTGTTTTTT
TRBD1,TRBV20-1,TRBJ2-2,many,CSAPKMGDSGELFF,TGCAGTGCTCCAAAGATGGGGGACAGCGGGGAGCTGTTTTTT